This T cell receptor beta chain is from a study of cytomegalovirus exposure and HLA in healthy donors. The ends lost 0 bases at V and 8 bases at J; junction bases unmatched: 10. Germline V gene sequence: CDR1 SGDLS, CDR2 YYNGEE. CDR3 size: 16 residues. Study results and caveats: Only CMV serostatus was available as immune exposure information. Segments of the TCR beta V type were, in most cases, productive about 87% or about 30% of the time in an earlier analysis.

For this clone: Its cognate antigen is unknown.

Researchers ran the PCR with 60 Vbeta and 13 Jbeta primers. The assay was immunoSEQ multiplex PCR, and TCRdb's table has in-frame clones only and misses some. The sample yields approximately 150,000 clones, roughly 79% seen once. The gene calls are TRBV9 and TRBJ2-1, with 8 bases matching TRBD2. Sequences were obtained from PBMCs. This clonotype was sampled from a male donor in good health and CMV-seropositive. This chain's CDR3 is CASSVDGAGERDEQFF. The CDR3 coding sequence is TGTGCCAGCAGCGTAGACGGAGCGGGGGAGAGGGATGAGCAGTTCTTC.